These 25 T cell receptor beta chains were sequenced from one sample in a study of immune characterization of retroperitoneal liposarcoma. TCRdb recomputed calls from the PCR reads with MiXCR, one row per CDR3 protein. Of about 2,100 distinct CDR3 sequences listed, approximately 39% were seen once; the top ten hold approximately 17%. The sequencing sample was made of tumor tissue. These receptors were obtained from a male donor with retroperitoneal liposarcoma.

This clonotype came up once. The CDR3 nucleotides are TGTGCCAGCAGCTCCGGGGGGGCTAGTTGGGACTACGAGCAGTACTTC. As protein: CASSSGGASWDYEQYF. The chain is built from TRBV11-2 and TRBJ2-5; 8 nucleotides agree with TRBD2. The DNA end is more similar to TRBJ2-7, so the J call may be wrong. Germline V lookup: CDR1 SGHAT, CDR2 FQNNGV. This CDR3 is 16 amino acids long.

This clonotype is labeled as large. The chain couples TRBV6-6 to TRBJ2-1; no clear D gene. Trimming left V 6 bases short and J 6 bases short, with 15 bases between. This CDR3 contains 14 residues. The V gene's germline CDR1 is MNHNY and CDR2 SVGAGI (reference sequence). CDR3 DNA sequence: TGTGCCAGCAGCTACGGGTTGACCTCCAATGAGCAGTTCTTC. As protein: CASSYGLTSNEQFF.

For this clonotype: A read error may produce the germline difference seen at one junction end. V and J are TRBV6-1 and TRBJ2-1, with TRBD2 identical over 11 bases. The CDR3 is made up of 15 amino acids. The germline V gene encodes CDR1 MNHNS and CDR2 SASEGT. CDR3 DNA: TGTGCCAGCAGTGAAATAGCGGGGGGGCGAGAGACCCAGTCCTTC. As protein: CASSEIAGGRETQSF.

CDR3: CASSQRTGSEQYF. The CDR3 nucleotides are TGTGCCAGCAGTCAACGGACAGGCAGCGAGCAGTACTTC. V gene TRBV6-1 combines with J gene TRBJ2-1; TRBD1 agrees at 7 bases. The J call may be faulty, since TRBJ2-7 better matches the DNA end. This CDR3 spans 13 amino acids. The germline CDR1 and CDR2 sequences are MNHNS and SASEGT.

This clonotype appeared a few times. V is TRBV6-5 and J is TRBJ2-1; perhaps TRBD2 as D (5 bases). The germline V and J ends were trimmed by 2 bases and 6 bases, with 8 bases remaining between them. The CDR3 loop spans 13 amino acids. Germline CDR1 and CDR2: MNHEY and SVGAGI. CDR3 amino acids: CASSYGEGNEQFF. CDR3 nucleotides: TGTGCCAGCAGTTACGGTGAGGGCAATGAGCAGTTCTTC.

The gene calls are TRBV28 and TRBJ2-3; 7 bases are a match to TRBD1. In germline, CDR1 is MDHEN, CDR2 SYDVKM. CDR3 length equals 16 residues. With V trimmed by 3 bases and J by 2 bases, 8 bases remained unmatched. This CDR3 reads CASSFSGQTNTDTQYF. Written as DNA, the CDR3 is TGTGCCAGCAGTTTCTCGGGACAGACTAACACAGATACGCAGTATTTT.

The V gene is TRBV11-3, the J gene TRBJ2-1; TRBD2 might be the D (6 bases). V lost 0 bases and J 5 bases, leaving 14 bases between the germline ends. CDR1 is SGHNT and CDR2 is YENEEA in the germline V gene. CDR3 length equals 16 residues. CDR3 loop: CASSLDETRRHNEQFF. The CDR3 DNA reads as TGTGCCAGCAGCTTAGATGAGACTAGGAGACACAATGAGCAGTTCTTC.

This clonotype was recorded only once. The rearrangement joins TRBV11-2 to TRBJ2-1; 12 bases are shared with TRBD1. CDR3 length: 17 residues. Trimming at V came to 0 bases and at J to 13 bases, leaving 13 bases not matched to a gene. Germline lookup yields CDR1 SGHAT and CDR2 FQNNGV. The CDR3 reads CASSLDARDRGQETQFF. Here the CDR3 DNA reads TGTGCCAGCAGCTTAGATGCCCGGGACAGGGGGCAAGAGACCCAGTTCTTC.

This clonotype was observed a handful of times. The rearrangement joins TRBV7-2 to TRBJ2-5, with D possibly TRBD2 on 6 matching bases. Trimming shortened V by 1 base and J by 7 bases, and 13 bases separated the two germline ends. Germline CDR1 SGHTA, CDR2 FQGNSA. There are 14 residues in the CDR3. Here the CDR3 reads CASSLEDWRGTQYF. DNA of the CDR3: TGTGCCAGCAGCTTAGAGGATTGGCGGGGGACCCAGTACTTC.

This clonotype was seen a handful of times. The chain is built from TRBV6-1 and TRBJ2-1, with 7 bases fitting TRBD1. The CDR3 loop spans 16 amino acids. Trimming cost V 5 bases and J 3 bases; bases outside gene matches: 10. The germline V gene has CDR1 MNHNS and CDR2 SASEGT. CDR3 in amino acids: CASSKWGQPDYNEQFF. As DNA, the CDR3 is TGTGCCAGCAGTAAGTGGGGACAGCCCGACTACAATGAGCAGTTCTTC.

The V gene is TRBV6-1, the J gene TRBJ2-1; D call uncertain. The CDR3 sequence is 17 residues long. V gave up 0 bases and J gave up 8 bases, with 20 bases separating them. The germline V gene has CDR1 MNHNS and CDR2 SASEGT. The CDR3 region has the DNA TGTGCCAGCAGTGAAGCCGGTAGCAGAGACCTGGGCGATGAGCAGTTCTTC. Amino acid sequence: CASSEAGSRDLGDEQFF.

This clonotype is a singleton in its sample. V and J are TRBV10-3 and TRBJ1-5; TRBD1 might be the D (5 bases). Trimming stripped 3 bases from V and 2 bases from J, with 5 bases between. This CDR3 has 13 residues. Germline loops: CDR1 ENHRY, CDR2 SYGVKD. The CDR3 region is CAISEQGNQPQHF. For the CDR3, the DNA is TGTGCCATCAGTGAACAGGGCAATCAGCCCCAGCATTTT.

By its share, this clonotype is medium-sized. V and J are TRBV6-1 and TRBJ2-1; D is perhaps TRBD1 (5 bases). The end of the DNA fits TRBJ2-7 better, so the J call may be wrong. CDR1 and CDR2 from the germline V gene are MNHNS and SASEGT. The CDR3 is 13 residues long. In DNA form, the CDR3 reads TGTGCCAGCGGATCAGGGCCACACAATGAGCAGTACTTC. Encoded protein: CASGSGPHNEQYF.

The chain links TRBV6-1 to TRBJ2-5; D possibly matches TRBD1 or TRBD2 (7 bases each). The J call is doubtful: the DNA matches TRBJ2-7 better. The CDR3 extends over 15 amino acids. CDR1 and CDR2 (germline): MNHNS, SASEGT. In DNA, the CDR3 is TGTGCCAGCTCGGGGCAAGGGTCAGGGGGGGACGAGCAGTACTTC. This translates into CASSGQGSGGDEQYF.

The chain joins TRBV30 to TRBJ2-5, with 13 bases that match TRBD2. The DNA end is a closer match to TRBJ2-1, so the J assignment may be wrong. Germline assignment: CDR1 GTSNPN and CDR2 SVGIG (reference sequence). The CDR3 has 18 amino acids. CDR3 nucleotides: TGTGCCTGGAGTCTATCGAAATTACTAGCGGGAGGGCCCCATGAGCAGTTCTTC. This codes for CAWSLSKLLAGGPHEQFF.

This clonotype has just one count. The rearrangement uses TRBV6-5 and TRBJ2-5; 9 bases are shared with TRBD2. Per germline, CDR1 MNHEY and CDR2 SVGAGI. Losses at the gene ends were 5 bases for V and 3 bases for J; bases not matched to a gene: 7. CDR3 length: 15 residues. In nucleotides, the CDR3 is TGTGCCAGCAGTGAGTTAGCGGGAGAGGAAGAGACCCAGTACTTC. It is translated as CASSELAGEEETQYF.

Relative to its sample, this clonotype is medium-sized (0.01 to 0.1%). The V gene is TRBV6-1, the J gene TRBJ2-5; 10 bases align to TRBD2. This CDR3 is 16 amino acids long. The germline gives CDR1 MNHNS, CDR2 SASEGT. V gave up 1 base and J gave up 6 bases; unmatched junction bases: 8. Written as DNA, the CDR3 is TGTGCCAGCAGTGAAGAGGCTAGCGGGAGTATGAAGACCCAGTACTTC. This gives the protein CASSEEASGSMKTQYF.

This clonotype has more than one count but fewer than ten. V usage is TRBV7-2 and J usage is TRBJ2-1; 9 positions agree with TRBD2. This CDR3 spans 14 amino acids. The V segment lost 5 bases and the J segment 5 bases; nucleotides outside the gene matches: 4. Germline V gene sequence: CDR1 SGHTA, CDR2 FQGNSA. CDR3 nucleotide sequence: TGTGCCAGCAGCCGGACTAGCGACCACAATGAGCAGTTCTTC. Protein product: CASSRTSDHNEQFF.

The gene calls are TRBV6-8 and TRBJ2-5; D unclear. The DNA matches TRBJ2-7 better at its end, which makes the J call doubtful. Germline assignment: CDR1 MNHGY and CDR2 SAAAGT. This CDR3 is 14 amino acids long. The CDR3, as DNA: TGTGCAATTACAACCCGTTGGCAGGTTGGCGAGCAGTACTTC. Its translation is CAITTRWQVGEQYF.

The rearrangement uses TRBV25-1 and TRBJ2-3; a weak D match, TRBD2 (5 bases). Germline CDR1 is MGHDK and CDR2 is SYGVNS. Trimming took 3 bases from V and 0 from J, leaving 16 bases between them. CDR3 length: 17 residues. The CDR3 spells CASSEGYVGMSTDTQYF. The CDR3 DNA sequence: TGTGCCAGCAGTGAGGGTTATGTCGGGATGAGCACAGATACGCAGTATTTT. The entire variable domain, with the rest obtained from reference TRBV25-1 and TRBJ2-3, is as follows: EADIYQTPRYLVIGTGKKITLECSQTMGHDKMYWYQQDPGMELHLIHYSYGVNSTEKGDLSSESTVSRIRTEHFPLTLESARPSHTSQYLCASSEGYVGMSTDTQYFGPGTRLTVL.

This clonotype has a handful of counts. The CDR3 nucleotides read TGTGCCAGCAGCGTAGCGTGGGGTAAGCAAGAGACCCAGTACTTC. Encoded protein: CASSVAWGKQETQYF. This chain connects TRBV9 to TRBJ2-5; no definite D call. Germline CDR1 is SGDLS and CDR2 is YYNGEE. V lost 0 bases and J lost 2, with 11 bases in between. The CDR3 covers 15 residues.

The table lists this clonotype with a few counts. A junction boundary mismatches the germline segment, possibly from a read error. This rearrangement joins TRBV27 to TRBJ2-1, with TRBD2 identical over 12 bases. This CDR3 has 14 amino acids. Germline V gene data show CDR1 as MNHEY and CDR2 as SMNVEV (reference sequence). The CDR3 here is CASSPARTSGTLLF. CDR3 nucleotides: TGTGCCAGCAGTCCCGCTCGGACTAGCGGGACTCTGCTCTTC.

This clonotype was counted a few times. The chain has TRBV6-1 and TRBJ2-1; D could derive from TRBD1 or TRBD2 (5 bases each). With 7 bases removed from V and 13 bases from J, the gap between germline ends came to 14 bases. The CDR3 totals 11 residues. Germline CDR1 MNHNS, CDR2 SASEGT. The CDR3 sequence: CASNAEGFQFF. The CDR3 region has the DNA TGTGCCAGCAACGCCGAGGGGTTTCAGTTCTTC.

V is TRBV7-8 and J is TRBJ2-5; the D is unclear. CDR3 length equals 16 residues. V was pared by 1 base and J by 5 bases, with 17 bases between. Germline V gene data show CDR1 as SGHVS and CDR2 as FQNEAQ. DNA for the CDR3: TGTGCCAGCAGCTTAGAGGGCCGGAGCCCGTTGGAGACCCAGTACTTC. Translating gives CASSLEGRSPLETQYF.

V gene TRBV6-1 combines with J gene TRBJ2-1, with TRBD2 identical over 11 bases. Trimming took 6 bases from V and 8 from J; bases not matched to a gene: 0. This CDR3 contains 12 residues. Germline V gene lookup returns CDR1 MNHNS and CDR2 SASEGT. CDR3: CASRGLADEQFF. The CDR3, as DNA: TGTGCCAGCAGGGGACTAGCGGATGAGCAGTTCTTC.